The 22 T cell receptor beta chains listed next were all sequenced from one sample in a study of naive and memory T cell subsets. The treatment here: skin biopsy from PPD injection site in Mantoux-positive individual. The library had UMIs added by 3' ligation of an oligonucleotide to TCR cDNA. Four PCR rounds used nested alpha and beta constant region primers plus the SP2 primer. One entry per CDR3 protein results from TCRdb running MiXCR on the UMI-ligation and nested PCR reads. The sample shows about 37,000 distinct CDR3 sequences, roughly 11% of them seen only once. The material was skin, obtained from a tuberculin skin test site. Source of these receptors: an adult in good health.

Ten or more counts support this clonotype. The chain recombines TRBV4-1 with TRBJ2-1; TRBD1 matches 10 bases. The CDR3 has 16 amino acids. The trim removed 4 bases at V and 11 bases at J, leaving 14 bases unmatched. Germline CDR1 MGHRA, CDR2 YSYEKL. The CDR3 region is CASSLTGTGEVGKQFF. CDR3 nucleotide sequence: TGCGCCAGCAGCCTTACCGGGACAGGGGAAGTTGGCAAGCAGTTCTTC.

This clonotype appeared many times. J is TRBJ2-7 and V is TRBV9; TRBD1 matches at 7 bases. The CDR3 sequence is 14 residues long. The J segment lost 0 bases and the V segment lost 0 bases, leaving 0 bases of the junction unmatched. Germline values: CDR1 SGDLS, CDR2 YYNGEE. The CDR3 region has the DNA TGTGCCAGCAGCGTAGACAGGGGCTCCTACGAGCAGTACTTC. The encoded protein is CASSVDRGSYEQYF.

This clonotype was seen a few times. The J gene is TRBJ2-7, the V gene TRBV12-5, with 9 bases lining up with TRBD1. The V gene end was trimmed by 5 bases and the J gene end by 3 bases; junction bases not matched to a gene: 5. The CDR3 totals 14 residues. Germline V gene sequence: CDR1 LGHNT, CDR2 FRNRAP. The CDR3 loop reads CASGPRQGGYEQYF. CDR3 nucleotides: TGTGCTAGTGGTCCCAGACAGGGGGGCTACGAGCAGTACTTC.

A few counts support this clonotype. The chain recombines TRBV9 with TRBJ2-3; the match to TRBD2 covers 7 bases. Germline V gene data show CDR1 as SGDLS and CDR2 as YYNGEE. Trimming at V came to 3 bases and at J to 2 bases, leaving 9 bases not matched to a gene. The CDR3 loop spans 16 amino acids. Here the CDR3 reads CASSATGTILTDTQYF. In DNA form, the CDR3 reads TGTGCCAGCAGCGCAACCGGGACTATCCTCACAGATACGCAGTATTTT.

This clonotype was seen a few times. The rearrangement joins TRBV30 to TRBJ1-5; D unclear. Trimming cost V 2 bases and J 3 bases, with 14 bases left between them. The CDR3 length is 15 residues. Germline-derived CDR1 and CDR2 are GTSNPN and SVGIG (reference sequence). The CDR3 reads CAWSPPGSVNQPQHF. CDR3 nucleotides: TGTGCCTGGAGTCCTCCCGGGTCAGTCAATCAGCCCCAGCATTTT.

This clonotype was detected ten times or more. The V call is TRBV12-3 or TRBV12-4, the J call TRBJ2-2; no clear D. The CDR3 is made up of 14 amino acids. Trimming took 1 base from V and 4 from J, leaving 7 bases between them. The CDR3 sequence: CASSLGGTTGELFF. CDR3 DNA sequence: TGTGCCAGCAGTTTAGGCGGTACCACCGGGGAGCTGTTTTTT.

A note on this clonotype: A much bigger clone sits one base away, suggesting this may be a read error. CDR3 sequence: CSARGGLLNPEAFF. The CDR3 bases are TGCAGTGCCCGTGGGGGGCTGTTGAACCCTGAAGCTTTCTTT. The chain combines TRBV20-1 with TRBJ1-1, with D maybe TRBD1 (6 bases). The length of the CDR3 is 14 residues. CDR1 is DFQATT, CDR2 SNEGSKA, per germline (reference sequence).

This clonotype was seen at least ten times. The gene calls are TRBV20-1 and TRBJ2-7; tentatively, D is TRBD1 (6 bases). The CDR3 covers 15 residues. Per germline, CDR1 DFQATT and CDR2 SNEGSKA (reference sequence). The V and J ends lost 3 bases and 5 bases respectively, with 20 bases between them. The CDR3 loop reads CSARSLYRESDEQYF. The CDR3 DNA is TGCAGTGCTAGGTCCTTATACAGGGAGTCGGACGAGCAGTACTTC.

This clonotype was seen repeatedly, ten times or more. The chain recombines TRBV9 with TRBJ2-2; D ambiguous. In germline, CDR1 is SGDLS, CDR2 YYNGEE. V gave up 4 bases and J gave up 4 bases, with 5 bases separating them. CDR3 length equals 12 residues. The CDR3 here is CASSPLTGELFF. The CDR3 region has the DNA TGTGCCAGCAGCCCCCTCACCGGGGAGCTGTTTTTT.

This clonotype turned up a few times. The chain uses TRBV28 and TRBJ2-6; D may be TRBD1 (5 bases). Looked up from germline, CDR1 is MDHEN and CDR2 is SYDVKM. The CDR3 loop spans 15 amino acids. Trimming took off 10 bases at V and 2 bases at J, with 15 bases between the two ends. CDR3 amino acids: CATQVPGTGANVLTF. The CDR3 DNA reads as TGTGCCACCCAGGTTCCAGGGACTGGGGCCAACGTCCTGACTTTC.

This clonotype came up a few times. The DNA of the CDR3 is TGTGCCAGCAGCTTAGCGACCCAGTCCTACGAGCAGTACTTC. Residues: CASSLATQSYEQYF. The chain uses TRBV7-9 and TRBJ2-7; no firm D call. CDR1 and CDR2 (germline): SEHNR, FQNEAQ (reference sequence). The V end was cut by 0 bases, the J end by 1 base, with 7 bases between. The CDR3 has 14 amino acids.

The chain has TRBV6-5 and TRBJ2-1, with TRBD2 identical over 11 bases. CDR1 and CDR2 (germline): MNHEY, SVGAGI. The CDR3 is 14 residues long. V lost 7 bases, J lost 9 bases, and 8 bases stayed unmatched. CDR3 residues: CASKRSLAGGEQFF. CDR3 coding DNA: TGTGCCAGCAAACGGAGCCTAGCGGGGGGTGAGCAGTTCTTC.

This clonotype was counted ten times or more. The CDR3 DNA follows: TGCAGTGCTAGGTATCAGGGGGCAAATTCACCCCTCCACTTT. Translating gives CSARYQGANSPLHF. The rearrangement links TRBV20-1 to TRBJ1-6, with 8 bases lining up with TRBD1. The length of the CDR3 is 14 residues. Germline V gene lookup returns CDR1 DFQATT and CDR2 SNEGSKA (reference sequence). Trimming removed 3 bases from V and 7 bases from J; junction bases left unmatched: 5.

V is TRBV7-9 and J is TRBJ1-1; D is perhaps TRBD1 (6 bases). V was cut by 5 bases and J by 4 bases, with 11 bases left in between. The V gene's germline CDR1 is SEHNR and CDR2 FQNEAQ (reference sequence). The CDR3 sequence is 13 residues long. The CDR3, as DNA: TGTGCCAGCAGCCTGGACAGAGGCACTGAAGCTTTCTTT. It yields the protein CASSLDRGTEAFF.

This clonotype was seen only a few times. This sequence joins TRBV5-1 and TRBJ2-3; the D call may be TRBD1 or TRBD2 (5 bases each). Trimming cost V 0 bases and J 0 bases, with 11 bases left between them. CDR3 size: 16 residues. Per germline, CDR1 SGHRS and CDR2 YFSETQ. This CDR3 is CASSLGPGASTDTQYF. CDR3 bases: TGCGCCAGCAGCTTGGGCCCCGGGGCGAGCACAGATACGCAGTATTTT.

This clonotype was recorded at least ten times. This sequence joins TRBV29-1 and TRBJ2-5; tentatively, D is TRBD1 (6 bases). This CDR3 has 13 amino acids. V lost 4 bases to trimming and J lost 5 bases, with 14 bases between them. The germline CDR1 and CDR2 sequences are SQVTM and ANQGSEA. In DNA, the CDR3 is TGCAGCGTTGTATCACAGGGTGGGGAGACCCAGTACTTC. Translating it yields CSVVSQGGETQYF.

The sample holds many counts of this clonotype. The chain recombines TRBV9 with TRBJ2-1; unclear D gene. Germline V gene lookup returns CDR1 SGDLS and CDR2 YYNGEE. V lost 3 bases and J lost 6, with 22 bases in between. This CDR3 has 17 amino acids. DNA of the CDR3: TGTGCCAGCAGCGCACATCTGGTTTTTCTGGCGCGCAATGAGCAGTTCTTC. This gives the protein CASSAHLVFLARNEQFF.

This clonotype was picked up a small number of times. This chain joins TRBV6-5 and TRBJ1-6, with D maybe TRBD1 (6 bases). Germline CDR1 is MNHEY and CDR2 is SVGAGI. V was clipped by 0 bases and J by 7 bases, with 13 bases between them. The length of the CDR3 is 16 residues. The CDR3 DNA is TGTGCCAGCAGTTACTCAAGGGGGATCCCCAATTCACCCCTCCACTTT. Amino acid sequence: CASSYSRGIPNSPLHF.

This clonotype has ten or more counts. CDR3 protein: CASSLNASPGGQGPLTWNSPLHF. In nucleotides, the CDR3 is TGTGCCAGCAGTTTAAACGCTTCTCCTGGGGGACAGGGGCCCCTCACGTGGAATTCACCCCTCCACTTT. The chain links TRBV27 to TRBJ1-6; 10 nucleotides line up with TRBD1. CDR3 length: 23 residues. V trimming: 2 bases; J trimming: 7 bases; junction bases outside the gene matches: 26. Germline assignment: CDR1 MNHEY and CDR2 SMNVEV (reference sequence).

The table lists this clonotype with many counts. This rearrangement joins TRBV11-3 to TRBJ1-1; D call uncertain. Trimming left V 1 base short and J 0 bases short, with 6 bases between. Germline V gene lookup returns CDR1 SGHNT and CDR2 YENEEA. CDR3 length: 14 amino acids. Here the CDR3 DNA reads TGTGCCAGCAGCTTAGGTGGCCTGAACACTGAAGCTTTCTTT. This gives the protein CASSLGGLNTEAFF.

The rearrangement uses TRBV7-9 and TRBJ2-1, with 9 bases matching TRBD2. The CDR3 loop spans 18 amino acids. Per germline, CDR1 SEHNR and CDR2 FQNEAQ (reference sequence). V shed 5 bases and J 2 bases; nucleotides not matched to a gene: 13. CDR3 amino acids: CASSQRPRSGSAYNEQFF. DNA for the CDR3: TGTGCCAGCAGCCAAAGACCCCGTAGCGGGAGTGCCTACAATGAGCAGTTCTTC.

The CDR3 DNA sequence: TGCGCCAGCAGCTTTGTCTTCGTTGGGACCCACTACGAGCAGTACTTC. As protein: CASSFVFVGTHYEQYF. The gene calls are TRBV5-1 and TRBJ2-7; D possibly matches TRBD1 or TRBD2 (5 bases each). The length of the CDR3 is 16 residues. V lost 2 bases and J lost 3, with 18 bases in between. Germline V gene sequence: CDR1 SGHRS, CDR2 YFSETQ.